Listed here are 16 T cell receptor beta chains from one sample, sequenced in a study of shared clonotypes between healthy human individuals. Using immunoSEQ multiplex PCR, the repertoire was profiled, and TCRdb retains in-frame clones only, with some absent. The table shows 1.4 million to 1.5 million clones, with approximately 96% occurring only once. Sequencing used naive CD4+ T cells sorted from blood. Noted subset: CD45RA+ positively selected. All receptors derive from a man aged 25 to 40 in good health.

This chain uses TRBV27 with TRBJ2-3; D unclear. V was shortened by 5 bases and J by 2 bases, with 8 bases between the two germline ends. Germline V gives CDR1 MNHEY, CDR2 SMNVEV (reference sequence). The CDR3 spans 13 residues. The CDR3 DNA sequence: TGTGCCAGCAGTCCCTCGACCACAGATACGCAGTATTTT. It encodes CASSPSTTDTQYF.

The V call is TRBV30, the J call TRBJ2-2; D is unresolved. The germline gives CDR1 GTSNPN, CDR2 SVGIG (reference sequence). The CDR3 is made up of 14 amino acids. V was cut by 0 bases and J by 5 bases, with 10 bases left in between. The CDR3 sequence is CAWSVFGITGELFF. The CDR3 region has the DNA TGTGCCTGGAGTGTATTTGGTATTACCGGGGAGCTGTTTTTT.

This clone was picked up one time. The chain links TRBV30 to TRBJ1-2, with unresolved D. The ends were cut back, 1 base at V and 3 bases at J, with 9 bases in the middle. The CDR3 spans 13 residues. Germline V gives CDR1 GTSNPN, CDR2 SVGIG (reference sequence). The CDR3: CAWSGLGYYGYTF. The CDR3 DNA reads as TGTGCCTGGAGTGGCTTAGGGTACTATGGCTACACCTTC. Full variable domain (rest looked up from reference TRBV30 and TRBJ1-2): SQTIHQWPATLVQPVGSPLSLECTVEGTSNPNLYWYRQAAGRGLQLLFYSVGIGQISSEVPQNLSASRPQDRQFILSSKKLLLSDSGFYLCAWSGLGYYGYTFGSGTRLTVV.

This chain connects TRBV11-2 to TRBJ2-3, with D perhaps matching TRBD2 (5 bases). The CDR3 has 17 amino acids. V lost 0 bases, J lost 2 bases, and 15 bases lay in between. Germline V gene lookup returns CDR1 SGHAT and CDR2 FQNNGV. The CDR3 region has the DNA TGTGCCAGCAGCTTAGAGCGCGGGTTCAGGCCCACAGATACGCAGTATTTT. Its translation: CASSLERGFRPTDTQYF.

This chain uses TRBV19 with TRBJ1-1; D is perhaps TRBD1 (6 bases). Deletions cut 6 bases from V and 0 bases from J, with 11 bases between. The CDR3 loop spans 14 amino acids. Germline-derived CDR1 and CDR2 are LNHDA and SQIVND (reference sequence). The CDR3 nucleotides are TGTGCCAGTAGGACGGGACATTTGAACACTGAAGCTTTCTTT. Protein product: CASRTGHLNTEAFF. The full variable domain, its missing parts supplied by reference TRBV19 and TRBJ1-1, is DGGITQSPKYLFRKEGQNVTLSCEQNLNHDAMYWYRQDPGQGLRLIYYSQIVNDFQKGDIAEGYSVSREKKESFPLTVTSAQKNPTAFYLCASRTGHLNTEAFFGQGTRLTVV.

The chain recombines TRBV2 with TRBJ2-5, with D maybe TRBD1 (6 bases). V was cut by 7 bases and J by 2 bases, with 17 bases left in between. The length of the CDR3 is 15 residues. In germline, CDR1 is SNHLY, CDR2 FYNNEI. DNA of the CDR3: TGTGCCAGCAACAAAAACAGGGTAATTCAAGAGACCCAGTACTTC. Its translation is CASNKNRVIQETQYF.

V gene TRBV28 combines with J gene TRBJ1-1, with 10 positions matching TRBD1. The CDR3 consists of 14 residues. CDR1 is MDHEN, CDR2 SYDVKM, per germline. J was trimmed by 5 bases and V by 6 bases; bases with no gene match: 6. The CDR3 spells CASRPGQGWTEAFF. The CDR3 nucleotides are TGTGCCAGCAGGCCGGGACAGGGGTGGACTGAAGCTTTCTTT.

The V call is TRBV28, the J call TRBJ1-2; 9 bases line up with TRBD1. Trimming took 5 bases from V and 7 from J; bases not matched to a gene: 11. This CDR3 region has 15 residues. Germline values: CDR1 MDHEN, CDR2 SYDVKM. CDR3: CASSPLDRGYSGYTF. As DNA, the CDR3 is TGTGCCAGCAGTCCACTGGACAGGGGTTACTCTGGCTACACCTTC.

The J gene is TRBJ2-5, the V gene TRBV15; a weak D match, TRBD2 (7 bases). The V gene's germline CDR1 is LNHNV and CDR2 YYDKDF (reference sequence). V lost 8 bases and J lost 4, with 17 bases in between. This CDR3 is built from 14 residues. DNA for the CDR3: TGTGCCACCTCATTGCGGGGGCCCCCAGAGACCCAGTACTTC. Protein sequence: CATSLRGPPETQYF.

The genes are TRBV18 and TRBJ2-5; D might be TRBD2 (5 bases). Trimming took off 3 bases at V and 2 bases at J, with 13 bases between the two ends. CDR3 length: 15 residues. The V gene's germline CDR1 is KGHSH and CDR2 LQKENI. The DNA for the CDR3 is TGTGCCAGCTCACCCCTCGATCGGGAACAAGAGACCCAGTACTTC. This codes for CASSPLDREQETQYF.

Only one count was recorded for this clone. The chain recombines TRBV27 with TRBJ2-7; the D gene could be TRBD1 or TRBD2 (5 bases each). The CDR3 covers 13 residues. V was clipped by 0 bases and J by 6 bases, with 9 bases between them. Germline-derived CDR1 and CDR2 are MNHEY and SMNVEV (reference sequence). CDR3 amino acids: CASSLSRGREQYF. CDR3 nucleotide sequence: TGTGCCAGCAGTTTATCGAGGGGACGCGAGCAGTACTTC.

The V gene is TRBV6-5, the J gene TRBJ2-7; possibly TRBD1 for D (6 bases). The germline gives CDR1 MNHEY, CDR2 SVGAGI. The V end was cut by 10 bases, the J end by 0 bases, with 16 bases between. The CDR3 extends over 14 amino acids. CDR3 coding DNA: TGTGCCACCCACCCGGGACATCCCTCCTACGAGCAGTACTTC. Residues: CATHPGHPSYEQYF.

The genes are TRBV15 and TRBJ1-3, with D perhaps matching TRBD1 (5 bases). Trimming shortened V by 1 base and J by 4 bases, and 17 bases separated the two germline ends. The germline gives CDR1 LNHNV, CDR2 YYDKDF (reference sequence). This CDR3 is 17 amino acids long. CDR3 coding DNA: TGTGCCACCAGCAGAGTATCGGGGCCAGGTCTAGGAAACACCATATATTTT. Its translation: CATSRVSGPGLGNTIYF.

CDR3 DNA: TGTGCCAGCACCGCCCGGGCCGGGGTAATTTCCGGGGAGCTGTTTTTT. It codes for CASTARAGVISGELFF. V is TRBV7-2 and J is TRBJ2-2, with a weak D call TRBD2 (5 bases). Germline lookup yields CDR1 SGHTA and CDR2 FQGNSA. Trimming cost V 7 bases and J 6 bases, with 21 bases left between them. This CDR3 comprises 16 residues.

For the CDR3, the DNA is TGTGCTAGTGCCATGGGGGCCTCCCGGTCCTACAATGAGCAGTTCTTC. Protein product: CASAMGASRSYNEQFF. The chain employs TRBV12-5 and TRBJ2-1, with D possibly matching TRBD1 (6 bases). V lost 7 bases and J lost 1, with 17 bases in between. The CDR3 has 16 residues. CDR1 and CDR2 (germline): LGHNT, FRNRAP.

The CDR3 loop is CASSLLRVGHEQYF. DNA of the CDR3: TGTGCCAGCAGCTTATTACGGGTAGGTCACGAGCAGTACTTC. This rearrangement joins TRBV7-9 to TRBJ2-7; D is unresolved. The length of the CDR3 is 14 residues. Germline V lookup: CDR1 SEHNR, CDR2 FQNEAQ (reference sequence). With 2 bases removed from V and 5 bases from J, the gap between germline ends came to 13 bases.